This record concerns one T cell receptor beta chain sequence. This record comes from a study of blood T cell repertoires in COVID-19. Study-wide context: Material from acute and convalescent COVID-19 was sourced from the United States, Italy and Spain. The cDNA or gDNA used as material had been derived from T cells, B-cell-depleted T cells, or PBMCs.

Under the authors' procedure: Reference gene primer amplification gave nucleated cell count estimates. Generated by immunoSEQ multiplex PCR, the TCRdb table keeps only in-frame clones and is missing some. D and trimming were read from the DNA, whereas the V and J calls and clone size are those reported in that table. The repertoire holds under 200,000 clones, with more than 90% as singletons. Germline V gene lookup returns CDR1 LGHDT and CDR2 YNNKEL (reference sequence). This CDR3 region has 18 residues. With V trimmed by 4 bases and J by 0 bases, 7 bases remained unmatched. This TCR was recovered from a middle-aged man with acute or convalescent COVID-19. The sample taken for sequencing was peripheral blood. This rearrangement joins TRBV3-1 (or the pseudogene TRBV3-2) to TRBJ2-1; 12 bases match TRBD1. Written as DNA, the CDR3 is TGTGCCAGCAGCCTTTCCGGGACAGGGGGCTTCTCCTACAATGAGCAGTTCTTC. It encodes CASSLSGTGGFSYNEQFF.